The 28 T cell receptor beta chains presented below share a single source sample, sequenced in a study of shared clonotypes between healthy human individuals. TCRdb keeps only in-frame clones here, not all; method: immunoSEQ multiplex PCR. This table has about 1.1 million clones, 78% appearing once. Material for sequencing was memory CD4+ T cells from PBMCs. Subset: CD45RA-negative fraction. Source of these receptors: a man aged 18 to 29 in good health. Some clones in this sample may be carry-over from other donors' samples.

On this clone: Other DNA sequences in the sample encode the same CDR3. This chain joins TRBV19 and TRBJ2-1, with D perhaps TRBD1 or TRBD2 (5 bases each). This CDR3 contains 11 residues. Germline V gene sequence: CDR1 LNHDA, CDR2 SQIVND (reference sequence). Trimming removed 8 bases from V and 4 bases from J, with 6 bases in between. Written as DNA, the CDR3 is TGTGCCAGTGGGGGTTACAATGAGCAGTTCTTC. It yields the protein CASGGYNEQFF.

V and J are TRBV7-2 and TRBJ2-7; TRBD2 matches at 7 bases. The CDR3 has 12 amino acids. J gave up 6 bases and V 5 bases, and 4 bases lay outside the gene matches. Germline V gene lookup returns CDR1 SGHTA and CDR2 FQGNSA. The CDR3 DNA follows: TGTGCCAGCAGCACTAGGACTAGCGAGCAGTACTTC. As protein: CASSTRTSEQYF.

Here the CDR3 reads CASSIYVNYEQYF. The CDR3 region has the DNA TGTGCCAGTAGTATTTACGTAAACTACGAGCAGTACTTC. The V call is TRBV19, the J call TRBJ2-7; no clear D. There are 13 residues in the CDR3. Between the trimmed V and J ends, which lost 3 bases and 3 bases, there was a span of 9 bases. Germline CDR1 LNHDA, CDR2 SQIVND (reference sequence).

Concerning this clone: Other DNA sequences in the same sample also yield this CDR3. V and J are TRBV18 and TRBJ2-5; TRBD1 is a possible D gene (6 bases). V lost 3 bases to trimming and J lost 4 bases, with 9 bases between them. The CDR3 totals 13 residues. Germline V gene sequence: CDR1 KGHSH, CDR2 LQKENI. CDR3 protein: CASSPQGGETQYF. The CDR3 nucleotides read TGTGCCAGCTCACCTCAAGGGGGAGAGACCCAGTACTTC.

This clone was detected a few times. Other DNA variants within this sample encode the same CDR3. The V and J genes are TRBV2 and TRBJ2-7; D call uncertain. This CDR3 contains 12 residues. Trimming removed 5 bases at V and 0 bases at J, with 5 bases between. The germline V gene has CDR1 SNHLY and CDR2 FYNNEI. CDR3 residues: CASSRGSYEQYF. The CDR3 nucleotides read TGTGCCAGCAGTAGAGGCTCCTACGAGCAGTACTTC.

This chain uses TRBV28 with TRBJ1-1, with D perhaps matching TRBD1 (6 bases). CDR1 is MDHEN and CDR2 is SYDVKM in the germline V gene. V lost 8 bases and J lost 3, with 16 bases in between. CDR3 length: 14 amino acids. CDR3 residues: CASSPTDRYTEAFF. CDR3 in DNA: TGTGCCAGCTCCCCAACCGACAGGTACACTGAAGCTTTCTTT.

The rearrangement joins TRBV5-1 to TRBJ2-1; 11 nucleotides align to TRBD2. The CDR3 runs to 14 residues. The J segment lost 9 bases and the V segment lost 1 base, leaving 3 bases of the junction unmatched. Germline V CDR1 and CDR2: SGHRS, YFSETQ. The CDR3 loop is CASSLTSGSFEQFF. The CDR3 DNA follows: TGCGCCAGCAGCTTGACTAGCGGGAGTTTTGAGCAGTTCTTC.

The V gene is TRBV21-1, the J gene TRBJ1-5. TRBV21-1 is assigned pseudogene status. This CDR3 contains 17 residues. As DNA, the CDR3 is TGTGCCAGCAGCAAAGAAGTGGTGGAGTTAGTGTGGCAGCCCCAGCATTTT. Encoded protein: CASSKEVVELVWQPQHF.

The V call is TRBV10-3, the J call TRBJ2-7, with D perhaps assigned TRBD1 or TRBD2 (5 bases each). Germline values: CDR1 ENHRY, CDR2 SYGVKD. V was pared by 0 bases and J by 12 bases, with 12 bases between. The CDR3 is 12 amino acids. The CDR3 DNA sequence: TGTGCCATCAGTGAGTCGGGAGACAGAGCGTACTTC. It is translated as CAISESGDRAYF.

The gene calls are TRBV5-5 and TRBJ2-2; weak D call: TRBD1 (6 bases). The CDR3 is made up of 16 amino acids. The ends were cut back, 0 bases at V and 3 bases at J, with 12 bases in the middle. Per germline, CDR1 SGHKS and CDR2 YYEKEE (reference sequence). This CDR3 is CASSLEPGHYTGELFF. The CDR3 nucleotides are TGTGCCAGCAGCTTGGAACCGGGACACTACACCGGGGAGCTGTTTTTT.

The CDR3 nucleotides are TGTGCCAGCAGGGGGTCTGGCTACGAGCAGTACTTC. Translation: CASRGSGYEQYF. The chain has TRBV7-9 and TRBJ2-7; D not certain. V dropped 6 bases and J dropped 3 bases, with 9 bases sitting between them. Germline lookup yields CDR1 SEHNR and CDR2 FQNEAQ (reference sequence). This CDR3 spans 12 amino acids. The whole variable domain, filled in from reference TRBV7-9 and TRBJ2-7, reads DTGVSQNPRHKITKRGQNVTFRCDPISEHNRLYWYRQTLGQGPEFLTYFQNEAQLEKSRLLSDRFSAERPKGSFSTLEIQRTEQGDSAMYLCASRGSGYEQYFGPGTRLTVT.

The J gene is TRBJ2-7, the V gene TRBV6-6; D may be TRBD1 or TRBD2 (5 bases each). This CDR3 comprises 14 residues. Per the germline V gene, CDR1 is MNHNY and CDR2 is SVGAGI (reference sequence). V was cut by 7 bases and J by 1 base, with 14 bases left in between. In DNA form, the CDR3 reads TGTGCCAGCACAGGCCGGGACGGATCCTACGAGCAGTACTTC. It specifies CASTGRDGSYEQYF.

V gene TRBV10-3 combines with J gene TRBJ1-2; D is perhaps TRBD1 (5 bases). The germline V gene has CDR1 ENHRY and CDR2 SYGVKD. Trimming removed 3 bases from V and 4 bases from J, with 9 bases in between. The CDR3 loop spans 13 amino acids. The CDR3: CAISDGAGYGYTF. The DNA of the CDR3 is TGTGCCATCAGTGACGGGGCTGGCTATGGCTACACCTTC.

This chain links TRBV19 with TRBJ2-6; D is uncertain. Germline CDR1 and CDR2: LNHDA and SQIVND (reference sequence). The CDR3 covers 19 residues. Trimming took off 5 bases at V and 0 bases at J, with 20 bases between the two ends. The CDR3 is CASSLGLGGLSSGANVLTF. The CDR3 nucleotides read TGTGCCAGTAGTCTAGGATTGGGCGGATTAAGCTCTGGGGCCAACGTCCTGACTTTC.

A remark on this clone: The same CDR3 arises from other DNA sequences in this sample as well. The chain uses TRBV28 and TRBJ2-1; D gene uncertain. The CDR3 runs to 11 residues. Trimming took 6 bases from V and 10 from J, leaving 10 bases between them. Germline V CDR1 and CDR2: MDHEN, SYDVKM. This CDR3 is CASSPRLEQFF. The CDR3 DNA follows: TGTGCCAGCAGCCCCCGTTTAGAGCAGTTCTTC.

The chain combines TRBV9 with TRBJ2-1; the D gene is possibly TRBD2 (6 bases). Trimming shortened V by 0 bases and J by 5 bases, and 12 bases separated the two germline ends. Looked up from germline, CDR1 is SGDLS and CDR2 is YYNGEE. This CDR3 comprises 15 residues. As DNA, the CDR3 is TGTGCCAGCAGCGTAGGGGATAGCGGAGACAATGAGCAGTTCTTC. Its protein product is CASSVGDSGDNEQFF.

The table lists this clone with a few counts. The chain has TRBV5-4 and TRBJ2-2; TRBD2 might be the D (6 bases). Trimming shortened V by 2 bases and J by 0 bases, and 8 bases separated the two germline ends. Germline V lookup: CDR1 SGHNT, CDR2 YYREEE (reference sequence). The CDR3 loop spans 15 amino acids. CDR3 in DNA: TGTGCCAGCAGCTTTAAGCGGGCGAACACCGGGGAGCTGTTTTTT. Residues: CASSFKRANTGELFF.

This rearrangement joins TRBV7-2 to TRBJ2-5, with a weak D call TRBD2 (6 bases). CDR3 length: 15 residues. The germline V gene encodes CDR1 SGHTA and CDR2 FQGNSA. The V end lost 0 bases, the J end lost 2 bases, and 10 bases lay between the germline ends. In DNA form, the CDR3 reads TGTGCCAGCAGCTTAGCGGGGGGAGAGCAAGAGACCCAGTACTTC. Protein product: CASSLAGGEQETQYF.

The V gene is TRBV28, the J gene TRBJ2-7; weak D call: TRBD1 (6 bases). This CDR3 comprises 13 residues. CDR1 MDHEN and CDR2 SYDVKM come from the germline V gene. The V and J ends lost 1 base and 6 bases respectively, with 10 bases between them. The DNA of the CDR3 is TGTGCCAGCAGTTTATCAGGGGCCGGCGAGCAGTACTTC. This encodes CASSLSGAGEQYF.

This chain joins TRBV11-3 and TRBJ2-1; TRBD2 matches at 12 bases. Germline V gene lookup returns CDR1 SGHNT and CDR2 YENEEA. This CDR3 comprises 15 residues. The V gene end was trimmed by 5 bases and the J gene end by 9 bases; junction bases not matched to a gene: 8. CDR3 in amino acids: CASSPLAGGPGEQFF. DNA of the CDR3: TGTGCCAGCAGCCCCCTAGCGGGAGGGCCCGGTGAGCAGTTCTTC. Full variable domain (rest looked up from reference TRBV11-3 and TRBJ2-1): EAGVVQSPRYKIIEKKQPVAFWCNPISGHNTLYWYLQNLGQGPELLIRYENEEAVDDSQLPKDRFSAERLKGVDSTLKIQPAELGDSAVYLCASSPLAGGPGEQFFGPGTRLTVL.

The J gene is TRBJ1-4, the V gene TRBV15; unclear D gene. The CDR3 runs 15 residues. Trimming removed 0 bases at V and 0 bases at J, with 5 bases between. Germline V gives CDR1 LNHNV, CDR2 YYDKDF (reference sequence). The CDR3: CATSRDTATNEKLFF. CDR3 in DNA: TGTGCCACCAGCAGAGATACAGCAACTAATGAAAAACTGTTTTTT.

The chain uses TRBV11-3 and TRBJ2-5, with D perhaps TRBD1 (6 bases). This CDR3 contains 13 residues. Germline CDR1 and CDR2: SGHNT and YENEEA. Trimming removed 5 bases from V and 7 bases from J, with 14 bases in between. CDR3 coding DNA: TGTGCCAGCAGCCCCCGGGACACTTGGACCCAGTACTTC. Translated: CASSPRDTWTQYF.

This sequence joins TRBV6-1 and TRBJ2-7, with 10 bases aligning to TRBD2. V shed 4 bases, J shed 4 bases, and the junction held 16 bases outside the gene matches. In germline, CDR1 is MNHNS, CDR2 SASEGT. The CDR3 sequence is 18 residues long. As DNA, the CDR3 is TGTGCCAGCAGTGGGAGGCCTAGCGGGAGACGGGGCGGTTACGAGCAGTACTTC. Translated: CASSGRPSGRRGGYEQYF.

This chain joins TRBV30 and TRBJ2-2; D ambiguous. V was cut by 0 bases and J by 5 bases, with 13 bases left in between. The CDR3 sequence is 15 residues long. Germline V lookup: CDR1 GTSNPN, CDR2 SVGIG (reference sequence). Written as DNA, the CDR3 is TGTGCCTGGAGTGTTCACTTCCCTCGAACCGGGGAGCTGTTTTTT. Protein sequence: CAWSVHFPRTGELFF.

CDR3 in DNA: TGTGCCAGCAGCCCGGGGATTCAAAACATTCAGTACTTC. Protein: CASSPGIQNIQYF. The chain couples TRBV7-2 to TRBJ2-4; D is perhaps TRBD2 (5 bases). This CDR3 comprises 13 residues. CDR1 and CDR2 (germline): SGHTA, FQGNSA. Trimming cost V 5 bases and J 5 bases, with 10 bases left between them.

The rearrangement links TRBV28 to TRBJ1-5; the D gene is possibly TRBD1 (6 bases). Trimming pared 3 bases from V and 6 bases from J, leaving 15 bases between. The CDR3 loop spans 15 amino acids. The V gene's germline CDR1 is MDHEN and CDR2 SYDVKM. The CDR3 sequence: CASSLNGRGVQPQHF. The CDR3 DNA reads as TGTGCCAGCAGTTTGAACGGCAGGGGAGTTCAGCCCCAGCATTTT.

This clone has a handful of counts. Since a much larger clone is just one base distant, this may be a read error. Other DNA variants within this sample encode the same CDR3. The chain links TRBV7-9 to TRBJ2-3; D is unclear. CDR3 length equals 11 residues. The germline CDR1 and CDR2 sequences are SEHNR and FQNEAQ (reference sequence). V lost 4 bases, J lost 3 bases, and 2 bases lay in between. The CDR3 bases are TGTGCCAGCAGCTCAACAGATACGCAGTATTTT. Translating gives CASSSTDTQYF.

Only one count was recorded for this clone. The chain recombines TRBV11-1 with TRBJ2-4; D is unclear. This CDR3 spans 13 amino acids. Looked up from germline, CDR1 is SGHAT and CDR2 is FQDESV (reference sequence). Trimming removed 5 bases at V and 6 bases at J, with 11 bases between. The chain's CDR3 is CASSLVQLNIQYF. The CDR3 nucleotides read TGTGCCAGCAGCCTTGTACAGCTAAACATTCAGTACTTC.